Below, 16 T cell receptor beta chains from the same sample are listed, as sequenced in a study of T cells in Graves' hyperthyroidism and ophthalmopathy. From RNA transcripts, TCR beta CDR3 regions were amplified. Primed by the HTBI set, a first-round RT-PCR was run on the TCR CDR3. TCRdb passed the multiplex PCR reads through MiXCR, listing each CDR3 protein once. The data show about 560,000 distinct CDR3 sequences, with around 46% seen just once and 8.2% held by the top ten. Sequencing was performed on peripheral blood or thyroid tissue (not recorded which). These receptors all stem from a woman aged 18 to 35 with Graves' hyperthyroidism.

CDR3 bases: TGTGCCAGCAGTGCATTAGGGTGGTTCTATGGCTACACCTTC. Encoded protein: CASSALGWFYGYTF. The J gene is TRBJ1-2, the V gene TRBV25-1; D not resolved. The CDR3 consists of 14 residues. V lost 4 bases and J 4 bases, leaving 13 bases between the germline ends. CDR1 and CDR2 from the germline V gene are MGHDK and SYGVNS.

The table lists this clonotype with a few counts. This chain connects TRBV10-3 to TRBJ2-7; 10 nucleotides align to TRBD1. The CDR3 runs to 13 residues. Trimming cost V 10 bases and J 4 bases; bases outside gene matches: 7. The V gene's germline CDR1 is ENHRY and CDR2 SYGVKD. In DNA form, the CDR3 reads TGTGCCAGTGGGGGGACAGGGGCTTACGAGCAGTACTTC. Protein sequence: CASGGTGAYEQYF.

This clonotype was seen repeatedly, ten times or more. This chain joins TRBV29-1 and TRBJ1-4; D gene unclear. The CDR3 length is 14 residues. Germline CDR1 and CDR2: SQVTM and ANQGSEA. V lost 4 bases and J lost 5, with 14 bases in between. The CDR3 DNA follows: TGCAGCGTTGGACGGATGAACAAAAATGAAAAACTGTTTTTT. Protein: CSVGRMNKNEKLFF.

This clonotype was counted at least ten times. The CDR3 loop is CASSLVTLETQYF. In DNA, the CDR3 is TGTGCCAGCAGCTTAGTTACTTTGGAGACCCAGTACTTC. The J gene is TRBJ2-5, the V gene TRBV7-9; D call uncertain. V lost 1 base, J lost 5 bases, and 8 bases lay in between. CDR3 length: 13 amino acids. CDR1 and CDR2 from the germline V gene are SEHNR and FQNEAQ (reference sequence).

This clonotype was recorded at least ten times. The CDR3 loop is CASRARDTRNSPLHF. The CDR3 nucleotides read TGTGCCAGCAGGGCCCGGGACACGAGAAATTCACCCCTCCACTTT. This chain uses TRBV2 with TRBJ1-6, with TRBD1 as a possible D gene (6 bases). Germline V gene lookup returns CDR1 SNHLY and CDR2 FYNNEI. CDR3 size: 15 residues. V lost 6 bases to trimming and J lost 7 bases, with 16 bases between them.

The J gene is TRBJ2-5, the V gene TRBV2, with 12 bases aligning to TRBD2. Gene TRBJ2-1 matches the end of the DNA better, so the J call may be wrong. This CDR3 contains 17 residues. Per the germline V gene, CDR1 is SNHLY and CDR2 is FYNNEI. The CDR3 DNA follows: TGTGCCAGCAGTGAAGCCCATGGGCTAGCGGGAGGGGATGAGCAGTTCTTC. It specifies CASSEAHGLAGGDEQFF.

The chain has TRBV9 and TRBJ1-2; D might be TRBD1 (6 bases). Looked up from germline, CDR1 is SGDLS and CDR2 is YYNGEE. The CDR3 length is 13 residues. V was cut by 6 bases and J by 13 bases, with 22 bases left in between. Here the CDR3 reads CASNQGGDQTPTF. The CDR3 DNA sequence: TGTGCCAGCAATCAAGGGGGGGACCAGACACCCACCTTC.

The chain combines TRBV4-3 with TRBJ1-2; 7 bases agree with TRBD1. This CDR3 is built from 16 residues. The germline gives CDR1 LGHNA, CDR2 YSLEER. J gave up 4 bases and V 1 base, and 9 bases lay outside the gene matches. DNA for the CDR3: TGCGCCAGCAGCCAAGGAGGACAGGTGACGTCCTATGGCTACACCTTC. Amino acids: CASSQGGQVTSYGYTF.

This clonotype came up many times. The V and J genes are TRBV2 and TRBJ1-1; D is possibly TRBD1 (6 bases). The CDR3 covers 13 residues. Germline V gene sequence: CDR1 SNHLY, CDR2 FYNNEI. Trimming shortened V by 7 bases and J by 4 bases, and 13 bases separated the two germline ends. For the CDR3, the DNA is TGTGCCAGCACTACAGGGTCATCCACTGAAGCTTTCTTT. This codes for CASTTGSSTEAFF.

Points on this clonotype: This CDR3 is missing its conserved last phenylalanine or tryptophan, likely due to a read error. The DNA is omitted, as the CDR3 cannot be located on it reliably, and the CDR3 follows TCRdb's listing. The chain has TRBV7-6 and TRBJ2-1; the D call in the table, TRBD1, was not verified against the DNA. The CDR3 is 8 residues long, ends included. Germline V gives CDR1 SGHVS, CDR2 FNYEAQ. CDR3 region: CASRHRGV.

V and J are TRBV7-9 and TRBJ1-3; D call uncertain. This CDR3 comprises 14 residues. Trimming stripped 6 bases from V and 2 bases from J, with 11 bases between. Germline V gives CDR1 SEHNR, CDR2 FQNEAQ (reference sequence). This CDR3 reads CASSLDATGNTIYF. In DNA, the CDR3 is TGTGCCAGCAGTCTAGACGCTACTGGAAACACCATATATTTT.

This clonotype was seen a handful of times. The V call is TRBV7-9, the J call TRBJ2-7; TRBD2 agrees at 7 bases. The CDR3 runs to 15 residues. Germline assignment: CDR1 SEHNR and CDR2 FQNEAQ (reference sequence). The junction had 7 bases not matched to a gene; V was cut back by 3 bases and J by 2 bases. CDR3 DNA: TGTGCCAGCAGCTTGGTGACTAGCCCAGCCTACGAGCAGTACTTC. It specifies CASSLVTSPAYEQYF.

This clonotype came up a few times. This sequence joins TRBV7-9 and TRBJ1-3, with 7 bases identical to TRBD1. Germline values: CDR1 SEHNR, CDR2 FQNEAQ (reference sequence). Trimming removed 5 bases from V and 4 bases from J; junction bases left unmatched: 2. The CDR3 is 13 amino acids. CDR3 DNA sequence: TGTGCCAGCAGCCCGGGACAGGGAAACACCATATATTTT. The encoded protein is CASSPGQGNTIYF.

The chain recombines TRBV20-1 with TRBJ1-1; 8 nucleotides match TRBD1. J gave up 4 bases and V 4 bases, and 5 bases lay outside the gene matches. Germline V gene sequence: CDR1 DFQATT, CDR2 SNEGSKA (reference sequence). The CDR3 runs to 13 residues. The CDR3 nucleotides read TGCAGTGCTACTTCGGACAGGGCCACTGAAGCTTTCTTT. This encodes CSATSDRATEAFF.

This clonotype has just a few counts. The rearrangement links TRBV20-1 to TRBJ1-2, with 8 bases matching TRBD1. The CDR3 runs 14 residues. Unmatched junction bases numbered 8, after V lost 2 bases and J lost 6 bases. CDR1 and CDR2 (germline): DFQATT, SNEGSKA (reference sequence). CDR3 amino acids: CSARLLQGADGYTF. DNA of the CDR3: TGCAGTGCTAGACTCCTCCAGGGGGCTGATGGCTACACCTTC.

CDR3 nucleotide sequence: TGTGCCAGCAGCGCCTCGACAGGGACTTCACCCCTCCACTTT. It translates to CASSASTGTSPLHF. The V and J genes are TRBV7-9 and TRBJ1-6; 7 bases map to TRBD1. The CDR3 totals 14 residues. CDR1 is SEHNR, CDR2 FQNEAQ, per germline (reference sequence). Trimming removed 5 bases from V and 9 bases from J; junction bases left unmatched: 7. Full variable domain (remainder filled in from reference TRBV7-9 and TRBJ1-6): DTGVSQNPRHKITKRGQNVTFRCDPISEHNRLYWYRQTLGQGPEFLTYFQNEAQLEKSRLLSDRFSAERPKGSFSTLEIQRTEQGDSAMYLCASSASTGTSPLHFGNGTRLTVT.